This T cell receptor (beta chain) was captured in a study of T cells in Graves' hyperthyroidism and ophthalmopathy. Clinical symptoms, serum thyroxine, TRAb, thyroid ultrasound and orbital computed tomography established diagnosis. Out of around 10 ml of fresh peripheral blood came the PBMCs. V was shortened by 2 bases and J by 0 bases, with 4 bases between the two germline ends. The germline V gene has CDR1 SGHAT and CDR2 FQNNGV. This CDR3 is 13 amino acids long. In its sample, this clonotype was seen many times. Amplification targeted TCR beta CDR3 regions from RNA transcripts. Initially, a first-round RT-PCR of the TCR CDR3 employed the HTBI primer set. MiXCR, applied by TCRdb to the multiplex PCR reads, yields one record per CDR3 protein. The table includes over 300,000 distinct CDR3 sequences, approximately 14% detected once.

Sequenced: blood. The chain has TRBV11-2 and TRBJ2-5; unclear D gene. This TCR was sampled from a woman between 35 and 50 years old with Graves' ophthalmopathy. The CDR3 DNA follows: TGTGCCAGCAGCTTAATGTACCAAGAGACCCAGTACTTC. As protein: CASSLMYQETQYF.